Listed here are 24 T cell receptor beta chains from one sample, sequenced in a study of cytomegalovirus exposure and HLA in healthy donors (dated by TCRdb to the late 2010s). Libraries were constructed by the immunoSEQ multiplex PCR assay. The immuneACCESS repertoire file appears here via TCRdb, limited to in-frame rearrangements. These files lack a portion of the clones; in checked studies, under half of the deficit traces to unresolved V genes, and the cause of the others is not known. For this sample there are under 250,000 clones; about three quarters appear just once. The top ten hold around 1.2% of the sample. The sample consisted of PBMCs. These receptor sequences come from a woman in her 30s in good health and CMV-seronegative.

This chain connects TRBV14 to TRBJ2-5; 10 positions match TRBD2. Germline assignment: CDR1 SGHDN and CDR2 FVKESK. Trimming cost V 0 bases and J 4 bases; bases outside gene matches: 5. The CDR3 runs 16 residues. CDR3 sequence reads: CASSQDLASGRETQYF. The CDR3 nucleotides are TGTGCCAGCAGCCAAGATTTGGCTAGCGGGAGAGAGACCCAGTACTTC.

The chain is built from TRBV9 and TRBJ1-3, with 7 positions matching TRBD1. This CDR3 region has 14 residues. J lost 8 bases, V lost 0 bases, and 5 bases had no gene match. Germline values: CDR1 SGDLS, CDR2 YYNGEE. The CDR3 is CASSVGQGAYTIYF. The CDR3 coding sequence is TGTGCCAGCAGCGTAGGACAGGGAGCATACACCATATATTTT.

This clone was seen only a few times. The rearrangement links TRBV30 to TRBJ1-5; the D gene is possibly TRBD1 (5 bases). The CDR3 length is 14 residues. The V gene's germline CDR1 is GTSNPN and CDR2 SVGIG (reference sequence). Trimming took 3 bases from V and 3 from J, leaving 12 bases between them. CDR3 loop: CAWSTGGNNQPQHF. Here the CDR3 DNA reads TGTGCCTGGAGCACCGGGGGGAACAATCAGCCCCAGCATTTT.

This chain joins TRBV6-4 and TRBJ1-5; no firm D call. CDR1 and CDR2 (germline): MRHNA, SNTAGT. The V gene lost 0 bases and the J gene lost 10 bases, with 16 bases spanning the gap. The CDR3 extends over 15 amino acids. Here the CDR3 reads CASSDSSAQIVPQHF. For the CDR3, the DNA is TGTGCCAGCAGTGACTCCTCCGCTCAGATCGTCCCCCAGCATTTT.

CDR3 sequence reads: CASSVGQAGSYEQYF. CDR3 nucleotides: TGTGCCAGCAGCGTAGGTCAAGCAGGATCCTACGAGCAGTACTTC. V and J are TRBV9 and TRBJ2-7, with D uncertain. Germline V gene lookup returns CDR1 SGDLS and CDR2 YYNGEE. The CDR3 spans 15 residues. V lost 0 bases to trimming and J lost 1 base, with 11 bases between them. Based on the CDR3 plus reference TRBV9 and TRBJ2-7, the full variable domain is DSGVTQTPKHLITATGQRVTLRCSPRSGDLSVYWYQQSLDQGLQFLIQYYNGEERAKGNILERFSAQQFPDLHSELNLSSLELGDSALYFCASSVGQAGSYEQYFGPGTRLTVT.

The CDR3 region has the DNA TGTGCCAGCAGCCCGGAGGGACGGCCGAACTATGGCTACACCTTC. It specifies CASSPEGRPNYGYTF. The chain is built from TRBV5-4 and TRBJ1-2, with a tentative D call TRBD1 (5 bases). Per germline, CDR1 SGHNT and CDR2 YYREEE (reference sequence). The CDR3 extends over 15 amino acids. V was clipped by 4 bases and J by 2 bases, with 15 bases between them.

This clone was recorded only once. The V call is TRBV6-4, the J call TRBJ1-1; TRBD1 aligns across 8 bases. Unmatched junction bases numbered 20, after V lost 7 bases and J lost 13 bases. Germline V gives CDR1 MRHNA, CDR2 SNTAGT. The CDR3 extends over 15 amino acids. Written as DNA, the CDR3 is TGTGCCAGCATCAAAGGGGTGGACAGGGTTTGTGACGATTTCTTT. Protein product: CASIKGVDRVCDDFF.

The chain links TRBV4-1 to TRBJ1-4; the match to TRBD1 covers 7 bases. The CDR3 runs 14 residues. The ends lost 3 bases at V and 6 bases at J; junction bases unmatched: 4. Germline CDR1 MGHRA, CDR2 YSYEKL. The CDR3 nucleotides read TGCGCCAGCAGCCATCCAGGGGGTGATGAAAAACTGTTTTTT. Translation gives CASSHPGGDEKLFF.

The J gene is TRBJ1-2, the V gene TRBV6-5, with 8 bases aligning to TRBD1. The CDR3 is 13 amino acids. The J segment lost 8 bases and the V segment lost 4 bases, leaving 6 bases of the junction unmatched. Germline V gene data show CDR1 as MNHEY and CDR2 as SVGAGI. CDR3: CASSSGGTGGYTF. CDR3 coding DNA: TGTGCCAGCAGTTCAGGGGGCACGGGAGGCTACACCTTC.

This chain uses TRBV5-1 with TRBJ1-4; D perhaps matches TRBD1 (6 bases). Germline values: CDR1 SGHRS, CDR2 YFSETQ. Trimming took 3 bases from V and 7 from J, leaving 13 bases between them. The CDR3 length is 14 residues. CDR3 nucleotide sequence: TGCGCCAGCAGCTCTTGGGGACAAAGTGAAAAACTGTTTTTT. Translating it yields CASSSWGQSEKLFF.

Note on this clone: Additional DNA sequences in this sample encode the identical CDR3. The chain combines TRBV5-1 with TRBJ1-1, with unresolved D. The CDR3 consists of 13 residues. Per the germline V gene, CDR1 is SGHRS and CDR2 is YFSETQ. Trimming shortened V by 0 bases and J by 2 bases, and 5 bases separated the two germline ends. The CDR3 DNA sequence: TGCGCCAGCAGCTTGGAACAAAACACTGAAGCTTTCTTT. Its translation is CASSLEQNTEAFF.

In DNA, the CDR3 is TGCGCCAGCCGCGGACAGGGTACAGATACGCAGTATTTT. Encoded protein: CASRGQGTDTQYF. The V and J genes are TRBV5-1 and TRBJ2-3; TRBD1 matches 8 bases. This CDR3 spans 13 amino acids. Germline V CDR1 and CDR2: SGHRS, YFSETQ. The trim removed 7 bases at V and 3 bases at J, leaving 4 bases unmatched.

The CDR3 loop is CAWSSGGPGGYTF. In DNA form, the CDR3 reads TGTGCCTGGAGTTCAGGGGGACCGGGTGGCTACACCTTC. This chain connects TRBV30 to TRBJ1-2, with 7 bases lining up with TRBD1. V gave up 2 bases and J gave up 7 bases; unmatched junction bases: 7. The CDR3 length is 13 residues. Germline-derived CDR1 and CDR2 are GTSNPN and SVGIG (reference sequence).

The rearrangement links TRBV5-1 to TRBJ2-7; TRBD1 agrees at 10 bases. The germline V gene encodes CDR1 SGHRS and CDR2 YFSETQ. The junction had 5 bases not matched to a gene; V was cut back by 5 bases and J by 0 bases. There are 15 residues in the CDR3. CDR3 loop: CASRQGQGPSYEQYF. CDR3 sequence (DNA): TGCGCCAGCAGACAGGGACAGGGGCCCTCCTACGAGCAGTACTTC.

This clone was observed a handful of times. The chain recombines TRBV6-1 with TRBJ2-5; TRBD2 matches 13 bases. Germline CDR1 is MNHNS and CDR2 is SASEGT. The length of the CDR3 is 17 residues. The V gene end was trimmed by 3 bases and the J gene end by 5 bases; junction bases not matched to a gene: 9. As DNA, the CDR3 is TGTGCCAGCAGTGACGACCGACTAGCGGGGGGTTTTGAGACCCAGTACTTC. The encoded protein is CASSDDRLAGGFETQYF.

The chain couples TRBV9 to TRBJ2-1; TRBD1 matches 8 bases. V shed 2 bases, J shed 4 bases, and the junction held 5 bases outside the gene matches. This CDR3 spans 15 amino acids. Germline V lookup: CDR1 SGDLS, CDR2 YYNGEE. The DNA of the CDR3 is TGTGCCAGCAGCGTTCGGCAGGGGGCTTACAATGAGCAGTTCTTC. Its protein product is CASSVRQGAYNEQFF.

This chain connects TRBV6-1 to TRBJ2-1; 13 bases align to TRBD2. The junction had 6 bases not matched to a gene; V was cut back by 3 bases and J by 7 bases. This CDR3 region has 16 residues. Germline V lookup: CDR1 MNHNS, CDR2 SASEGT. CDR3 amino acids: CASSDKGLAGVNEQFF. CDR3 sequence (DNA): TGTGCCAGCAGTGACAAAGGACTAGCGGGGGTGAATGAGCAGTTCTTC.

This rearrangement joins TRBV5-1 to TRBJ2-2, with 9 bases fitting TRBD2. Unmatched junction bases numbered 10, after V lost 6 bases and J lost 1 base. Germline values: CDR1 SGHRS, CDR2 YFSETQ. The CDR3 is made up of 17 amino acids. The CDR3 bases are TGCGCCAGCATCTTAGTCCTAGCGGGAATGAACACCGGGGAGCTGTTTTTT. This encodes CASILVLAGMNTGELFF.

The gene calls are TRBV28 and TRBJ2-1, with 10 bases matching TRBD1. V lost 5 bases and J lost 5; bases outside the gene matches: 12. The germline gives CDR1 MDHEN, CDR2 SYDVKM. The CDR3 is made up of 17 amino acids. In DNA, the CDR3 is TGTGCCAGCAGTCCGAGCCCCGGGACAGGGGATCACAATGAGCAGTTCTTC. Encoded protein: CASSPSPGTGDHNEQFF.

V gene TRBV19 combines with J gene TRBJ1-2; D gene ambiguous. The CDR3 extends over 17 amino acids. The germline gives CDR1 LNHDA, CDR2 SQIVND (reference sequence). V was clipped by 0 bases and J by 2 bases, with 16 bases between them. The CDR3 region has the DNA TGTGCCAGTAGTATAGATTTGGGCCTTCAGTTCAACTATGGCTACACCTTC. Translating gives CASSIDLGLQFNYGYTF.

This clone is a singleton in its sample. This rearrangement joins TRBV28 to TRBJ2-5; 11 bases are shared with TRBD1. This CDR3 contains 14 residues. V lost 10 bases and J lost 1; bases outside the gene matches: 5. Germline V gene sequence: CDR1 MDHEN, CDR2 SYDVKM. The CDR3, as DNA: TGTGCCACCGAGGACAGGGGGCTCCAAGAGACCCAGTACTTC. It translates to CATEDRGLQETQYF.

This clone was picked up one time. The V call is TRBV5-1, the J call TRBJ1-2; D possibly corresponds to TRBD1 (6 bases). Germline V gene lookup returns CDR1 SGHRS and CDR2 YFSETQ. The V gene lost 0 bases and the J gene lost 5 bases, with 8 bases spanning the gap. The CDR3 length is 13 residues. CDR3 sequence: CASSLDREYGYTF. The CDR3 nucleotides are TGCGCCAGCAGCTTGGACAGGGAGTATGGCTACACCTTC. The full variable domain, completed using reference TRBV5-1 and TRBJ1-2, is KAGVTQTPRYLIKTRGQQVTLSCSPISGHRSVSWYQQTPGQGLQFLFEYFSETQRNKGNFPGRFSGRQFSNSRSEMNVSTLELGDSALYLCASSLDREYGYTFGSGTRLTVV.

V is TRBV2 and J is TRBJ1-6; 7 bases line up with TRBD1. The CDR3 is 13 residues long. The V gene end was trimmed by 5 bases and the J gene end by 14 bases; junction bases not matched to a gene: 9. Germline V gene sequence: CDR1 SNHLY, CDR2 FYNNEI. CDR3 sequence (DNA): TGTGCCAGCAGTCGGGACAGCGAGGGGGCCCTCCACTTT. Translation gives CASSRDSEGALHF.

The V gene is TRBV30, the J gene TRBJ2-7, with D possibly being TRBD2 (5 bases). The V gene lost 2 bases and the J gene lost 9 bases, with 17 bases spanning the gap. Germline V gene lookup returns CDR1 GTSNPN and CDR2 SVGIG (reference sequence). The CDR3 has 13 amino acids. Here the CDR3 DNA reads TGTGCCTGGAGTACGGATTTCCTAAGCGGGCAGTACTTC. Its protein is CAWSTDFLSGQYF.